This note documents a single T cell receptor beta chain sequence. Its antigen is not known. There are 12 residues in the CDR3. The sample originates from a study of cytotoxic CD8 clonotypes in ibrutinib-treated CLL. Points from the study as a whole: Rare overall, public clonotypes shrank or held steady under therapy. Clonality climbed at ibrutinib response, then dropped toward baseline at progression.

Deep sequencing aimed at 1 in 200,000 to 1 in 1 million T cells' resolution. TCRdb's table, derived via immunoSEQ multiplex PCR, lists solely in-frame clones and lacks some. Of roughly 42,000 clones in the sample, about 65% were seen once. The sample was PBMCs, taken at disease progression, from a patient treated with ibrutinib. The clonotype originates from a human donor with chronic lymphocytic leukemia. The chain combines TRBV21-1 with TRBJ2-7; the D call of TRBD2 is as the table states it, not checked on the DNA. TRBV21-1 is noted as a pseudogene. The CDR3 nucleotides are TGTGCCAGCAGCAAAATTGGGGGGGAGCAGTACTTC. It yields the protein CASSKIGGEQYF.